The 23 T cell receptor beta chains below were found in one sample sequenced in a study of neoadjuvant anti-PD-1 for oral cavity cancer. Some clones are missing from TCRdb's copy, which holds only in-frame ones; the method was immunoSEQ multiplex PCR. The sample lists tens of thousands of clones; 80% to 90% were seen once. Sequenced material: PBMCs, taken before nivolumab (anti-PD-1) treatment. Every receptor here comes from a person between 35 and 79 years old with oral cavity squamous cell carcinoma.

The chain uses TRBV9 and TRBJ1-2; D is ambiguous. The CDR3 is made up of 13 amino acids. CDR1 and CDR2 from the germline V gene are SGDLS and YYNGEE. The germline V and J ends were trimmed by 0 bases and 5 bases, with 8 bases remaining between them. The CDR3 region has the DNA TGTGCCAGCAGCGTAGGGGCGGATTATGGCTACACCTTC. Protein sequence: CASSVGADYGYTF. Variable domain in full (rest from reference TRBV9 and TRBJ1-2): DSGVTQTPKHLITATGQRVTLRCSPRSGDLSVYWYQQSLDQGLQFLIQYYNGEERAKGNILERFSAQQFPDLHSELNLSSLELGDSALYFCASSVGADYGYTFGSGTRLTVV.

This chain connects TRBV6-1 to TRBJ1-5; D not resolved. The germline gives CDR1 MNHNS, CDR2 SASEGT. V lost 4 bases to trimming and J lost 5 bases, with 9 bases between them. The CDR3 is made up of 13 amino acids. CDR3 nucleotide sequence: TGTGCCAGCAGTGCCCGGAGTGATCAGCCCCAGCATTTT. Protein: CASSARSDQPQHF.

The chain combines TRBV29-1 with TRBJ2-6; tentatively, D is TRBD1 or TRBD2 (5 bases each). From germline, CDR1 is SQVTM and CDR2 ANQGSEA. This CDR3 contains 16 residues. The germline V and J ends were trimmed by 7 bases and 0 bases, with 16 bases remaining between them. Written as DNA, the CDR3 is TGCAGCGCGCTCCGGGACGTTAACTCTGGGGCCAACGTCCTGACTTTC. Translated, it gives CSALRDVNSGANVLTF.

A word on this clone: A junction end diverges from the germline sequence, so it may reflect a read error. The chain carries TRBV7-2 and TRBJ2-7; a weak D match, TRBD1 (5 bases). Germline CDR1 reads SGHTA; CDR2 reads FQGNSA. This CDR3 is built from 12 residues. CDR3 amino acids: CASSLVRRPQVF. CDR3 DNA: TGTGCCAGCAGCTTAGTAAGGCGTCCACAGGTCTTC.

This chain connects TRBV4-1 to TRBJ2-3; 10 bases are a match to TRBD2. The CDR3 totals 17 residues. V gave up 7 bases and J gave up 3 bases; unmatched junction bases: 13. Looked up from germline, CDR1 is MGHRA and CDR2 is YSYEKL. The CDR3 sequence is CASTHRTSGRGTDTQYF. The CDR3 DNA follows: TGCGCCAGCACCCACCGCACAAGCGGGAGGGGGACAGATACGCAGTATTTT.

The V call is TRBV9, the J call TRBJ1-1; D is unclear. The germline gives CDR1 SGDLS, CDR2 YYNGEE. The ends were cut back, 2 bases at V and 3 bases at J, with 11 bases in the middle. The CDR3 sequence is 14 residues long. The CDR3 is CASSVTGSYTEAFF. The DNA of the CDR3 is TGTGCCAGCAGCGTTACGGGCAGTTACACTGAAGCTTTCTTT.

The rearrangement joins TRBV19 to TRBJ2-3; D tentatively reads TRBD1 or TRBD2 (6 bases each). Looked up from germline, CDR1 is LNHDA and CDR2 is SQIVND (reference sequence). The CDR3 contains 16 residues. Trimming took 5 bases from V and 3 from J, leaving 18 bases between them. The CDR3: CASSPLVGGRTDTQYF. CDR3 nucleotide sequence: TGTGCCAGTAGTCCATTGGTTGGGGGGCGGACAGATACGCAGTATTTT.

The chain carries TRBV2 and TRBJ2-1; D not resolved. V was shortened by 1 base and J by 8 bases, with 15 bases between the two germline ends. CDR3 length equals 15 residues. Per germline, CDR1 SNHLY and CDR2 FYNNEI. CDR3 DNA: TGTGCCAGCAGTGAAGTGTCCTTCCCGAGCCATGAGCAGTTCTTC. Protein: CASSEVSFPSHEQFF.

The chain recombines TRBV9 with TRBJ1-6; TRBD1 matches at 9 bases. This CDR3 is built from 15 residues. V lost 0 bases, J lost 10 bases, and 5 bases stayed unmatched. CDR1 is SGDLS, CDR2 YYNGEE, per germline. As DNA, the CDR3 is TGTGCCAGCAGCGTAGGTACAGGGGGCACCTCACCCCTCCACTTT. Its protein is CASSVGTGGTSPLHF.

There are many counts of this clone. The V gene is TRBV25-1, the J gene TRBJ2-7; 9 bases are shared with TRBD1. The germline V gene has CDR1 MGHDK and CDR2 SYGVNS. CDR3 length equals 14 residues. The V gene end was trimmed by 7 bases and the J gene end by 6 bases; junction bases not matched to a gene: 10. The CDR3 DNA reads as TGTGCCAGCACCTCGGGACAGGGCTCTAGCGAGCAGTACTTC. It translates to CASTSGQGSSEQYF.

The chain combines TRBV5-6 with TRBJ2-7; 8 bases are a match to TRBD2. Germline-derived CDR1 and CDR2 are SGHDT and YYEEEE. This CDR3 comprises 15 residues. Trimming at V came to 4 bases and at J to 2 bases, leaving 8 bases not matched to a gene. The DNA for the CDR3 is TGTGCCAGCAGCGGAGGACTAGCCAGAACCTACGAGCAGTACTTC. Amino acid sequence: CASSGGLARTYEQYF.

This rearrangement joins TRBV6-5 to TRBJ1-2; D uncertain. Germline assignment: CDR1 MNHEY and CDR2 SVGAGI. The CDR3 runs 14 residues. Between the trimmed V and J ends, which lost 6 bases and 4 bases, there was a span of 15 bases. The CDR3 sequence: CASRDATGSYGYTF. The CDR3 DNA reads as TGTGCCAGCAGGGATGCGACGGGGAGCTATGGCTACACCTTC.

This clone was counted a few times. The genes are TRBV7-8 and TRBJ2-3, with TRBD2 identical over 8 bases. The CDR3 loop spans 18 amino acids. Germline V gene sequence: CDR1 SGHVS, CDR2 FQNEAQ. Losses at the gene ends were 2 bases for V and 2 bases for J; bases not matched to a gene: 12. The CDR3, as DNA: TGTGCCAGCAGCTTAACGGTTGGCGGGGGGAGACTCACAGATACGCAGTATTTT. Protein product: CASSLTVGGGRLTDTQYF.

The V call is TRBV28, the J call TRBJ1-5, with TRBD1 identical over 9 bases. With 5 bases clipped from V and 4 bases from J, the junction kept 6 bases outside the gene matches. The CDR3 covers 15 residues. CDR1 and CDR2 from the germline V gene are MDHEN and SYDVKM. Written as DNA, the CDR3 is TGTGCCAGCAGTCCTCTAGGACAGGGGAATCAGCCCCAGCATTTT. This codes for CASSPLGQGNQPQHF.

The chain combines TRBV10-1 with TRBJ2-1; possibly TRBD2 for D (6 bases). This CDR3 has 15 residues. V lost 2 bases, J lost 2 bases, and 10 bases lay in between. The germline CDR1 and CDR2 sequences are WNHNN and SYGVQD (reference sequence). The CDR3: CASSETGATYNEQFF. The CDR3 DNA reads as TGCGCCAGCAGTGAGACGGGAGCGACCTACAATGAGCAGTTCTTC.

CDR3 nucleotides: TGTGCCAGCAACTCACAGGGACGCGAGCAGTACTTC. It encodes CASNSQGREQYF. This chain uses TRBV2 with TRBJ2-7, with D tentatively TRBD1 (6 bases). V dropped 7 bases and J dropped 6 bases, with 13 bases sitting between them. Germline V CDR1 and CDR2: SNHLY, FYNNEI. This CDR3 has 12 residues.

The CDR3 DNA is TGTGCCAGCGAGGACCGCCGCAGGGGGAGAAACACCATATATTTT. Its protein is CASEDRRRGRNTIYF. V gene TRBV11-2 combines with J gene TRBJ1-3; 7 bases fit TRBD1. Germline CDR1 and CDR2: SGHAT and FQNNGV. Trimming cost V 8 bases and J 5 bases; bases outside gene matches: 12. The CDR3 runs to 15 residues.

The chain uses TRBV2 and TRBJ1-6, with D hard to call. Germline loops: CDR1 SNHLY, CDR2 FYNNEI. The ends were cut back, 7 bases at V and 1 base at J, with 8 bases in the middle. The CDR3 runs 14 residues. The CDR3, as DNA: TGTGCCAGCACCCAAATGTCCTATAATTCACCCCTCCACTTT. Residues: CASTQMSYNSPLHF.

This clone was picked up one time. The chain carries TRBV28 and TRBJ1-1; D perhaps matches TRBD1 (6 bases). Between the trimmed V and J ends, which lost 8 bases and 1 base, there was a span of 20 bases. CDR1 and CDR2 from the germline V gene are MDHEN and SYDVKM. The CDR3 runs to 16 residues. CDR3 in DNA: TGTGCCAGCGATACTTTGTGGGGGCGGGGGAACACTGAAGCTTTCTTT. The encoded protein is CASDTLWGRGNTEAFF. The full variable domain, completed using reference TRBV28 and TRBJ1-1, is DVKVTQSSRYLVKRTGEKVFLECVQDMDHENMFWYRQDPGLGLRLIYFSYDVKMKEKGDIPEGYSVSREKKERFSLILESASTNQTSMYLCASDTLWGRGNTEAFFGQGTRLTVV.

This chain uses TRBV30 with TRBJ2-5; tentatively, D is TRBD1 (6 bases). Germline V CDR1 and CDR2: GTSNPN, SVGIG (reference sequence). This CDR3 comprises 13 residues. V lost 2 bases to trimming and J lost 2 bases, with 9 bases between them. CDR3 in DNA: TGTGCCTGGAGTTCTGGACAGCAAGAGACCCAGTACTTC. Its translation is CAWSSGQQETQYF.

The chain combines TRBV5-1 with TRBJ2-7; 8 bases line up with TRBD1. Germline V gene sequence: CDR1 SGHRS, CDR2 YFSETQ. V shed 3 bases, J shed 1 base, and the junction held 6 bases outside the gene matches. This CDR3 spans 15 amino acids. CDR3: CASSSGGLPSYEQYF. As DNA, the CDR3 is TGCGCCAGCAGCTCAGGGGGCTTACCATCCTACGAGCAGTACTTC.

The J gene is TRBJ1-2, the V gene TRBV5-6; 8 bases match TRBD1. The length of the CDR3 is 14 residues. Germline loops: CDR1 SGHDT, CDR2 YYEEEE. The J segment lost 5 bases and the V segment lost 4 bases, leaving 7 bases of the junction unmatched. CDR3 sequence (DNA): TGTGCCAGCAGCCCGCAACGGACAGGGTATGGCTACACCTTC. Amino acid sequence: CASSPQRTGYGYTF.

In DNA, the CDR3 is TGTGCCAGCAGCTTACACCCAGGACGGTCGAACACCGGGGAGCTGTTTTTT. Its protein product is CASSLHPGRSNTGELFF. The chain uses TRBV7-9 and TRBJ2-2, with no clear D. Germline lookup yields CDR1 SEHNR and CDR2 FQNEAQ (reference sequence). Trimming removed 2 bases at V and 0 bases at J, with 13 bases between. There are 17 residues in the CDR3.